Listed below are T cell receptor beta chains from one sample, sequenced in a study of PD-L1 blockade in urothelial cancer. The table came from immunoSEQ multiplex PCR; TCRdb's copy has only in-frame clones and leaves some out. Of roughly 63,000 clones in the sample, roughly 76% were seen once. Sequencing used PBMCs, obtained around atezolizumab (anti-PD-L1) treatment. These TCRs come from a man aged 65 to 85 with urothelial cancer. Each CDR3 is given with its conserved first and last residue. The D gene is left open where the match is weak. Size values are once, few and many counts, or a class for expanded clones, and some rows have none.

cdr3_nt: TGTGCCAGTAGCCTCTTAGCGGGAGAACTGACAGATACGCAGTATTTT
cdr3_aa: CASSLLAGELTDTQYF
v_call: TRBV19
d_call: TRBD2
j_call: TRBJ2-3
clone_size: -

cdr3_nt: TGTGCCAGCCGGACTAGTGATACAGATACGCAGTATTTT
cdr3_aa: CASRTSDTDTQYF
v_call: TRBV11-2
d_call: TRBD2
j_call: TRBJ2-3
clone_size: -

cdr3_nt: TGCGCCAGCAGCTTGGGTACAGGCGACTTACGGGCCCAGCATTTT
cdr3_aa: CASSLGTGDLRAQHF
v_call: TRBV5-1
d_call: -
j_call: TRBJ1-5
clone_size: -

cdr3_nt: TGTGCCAGCAGTACCTATCGGGGGGCAGGTAATCAGCCCCAGCATTTT
cdr3_aa: CASSTYRGAGNQPQHF
v_call: TRBV27
d_call: -
j_call: TRBJ1-5
clone_size: medium-sized

cdr3_nt: TGTGCCAGCAGCAGGACAGGGGTCCCCGACGAGCAGTACTTC
cdr3_aa: CASSRTGVPDEQYF
v_call: TRBV5-4
d_call: TRBD1
j_call: TRBJ2-7
clone_size: once

cdr3_nt: TGTGCCACCAGCAGATCAGGGCCCAGGGGGGAGCAGTACTTC
cdr3_aa: CATSRSGPRGEQYF
v_call: TRBV15
d_call: TRBD1
j_call: TRBJ2-7
clone_size: -

cdr3_nt: TGTGCCAGATACAGGGGACAGGGGCTGAGGGAGCTGTTTTTT
cdr3_aa: CARYRGQGLRELFF
v_call: TRBV6-5
d_call: TRBD1
j_call: TRBJ2-2
clone_size: -

cdr3_nt: TGTGCCTGGAGACCACTAGCGGGCCACAATGAGCAGTTCTTC
cdr3_aa: CAWRPLAGHNEQFF
v_call: TRBV30
d_call: TRBD2
j_call: TRBJ2-1
clone_size: few

cdr3_nt: TGTGCCAGCAGCTTAGGGGGCCAAACGGGCGGTGAAGCTTTCTTT
cdr3_aa: CASSLGGQTGGEAFF
v_call: TRBV7-9
d_call: -
j_call: TRBJ1-1
clone_size: -

cdr3_nt: TGTGCCTGGAGTGTAGAGGGGGGGAAACTGTTTTTT
cdr3_aa: CAWSVEGGKLFF
v_call: TRBV30
d_call: -
j_call: TRBJ1-4
clone_size: -

cdr3_nt: TGCGCCAGCAGCTTGTCCGGGACAGGAGAGAATTCACCCCTCCACTTT
cdr3_aa: CASSLSGTGENSPLHF
v_call: TRBV5-1
d_call: TRBD1
j_call: TRBJ1-6
clone_size: few

cdr3_nt: TGCGCCAGCAGCAGGACAGGGGAACCCAATGAGCAGTTCTTC
cdr3_aa: CASSRTGEPNEQFF
v_call: TRBV5-1
d_call: TRBD1
j_call: TRBJ2-1
clone_size: -

cdr3_nt: TGTGCCAGCAGCCTGTATCGGAGCTATGGCTACACCTTC
cdr3_aa: CASSLYRSYGYTF
v_call: TRBV7-2
d_call: -
j_call: TRBJ1-2
clone_size: -

cdr3_nt: TGTGCCAGCAGCTTATTGGGACAGGGAAACACCGGGGAGCTGTTTTTT
cdr3_aa: CASSLLGQGNTGELFF
v_call: TRBV7-2
d_call: TRBD1
j_call: TRBJ2-2
clone_size: -

cdr3_nt: TGTGCCAGCACTCCCGCGGGGGGTTTCCAAGAGACCCAGTACTTC
cdr3_aa: CASTPAGGFQETQYF
v_call: TRBV9
d_call: TRBD2
j_call: TRBJ2-5
clone_size: -

cdr3_nt: TGTGCCAGCAGCGTTACGACCGGCGGGGAGACCCAGTACTTC
cdr3_aa: CASSVTTGGETQYF
v_call: TRBV9
d_call: -
j_call: TRBJ2-5
clone_size: once

cdr3_nt: TGTGCCAGCAGCTTAGCATCAGGGGATGAGACCCAGTACTTC
cdr3_aa: CASSLASGDETQYF
v_call: TRBV7-7
d_call: -
j_call: TRBJ2-5
clone_size: -

cdr3_nt: TGTGCTGGGCAGGGTGACTATGGCTACACCTTC
cdr3_aa: CAGQGDYGYTF
v_call: TRBV28
d_call: -
j_call: TRBJ1-2
clone_size: -

cdr3_nt: TGTGCCAGCAGTGAAGGACAGGGCGGAAGCAATCAGCCCCAGCATTTT
cdr3_aa: CASSEGQGGSNQPQHF
v_call: TRBV6-1
d_call: TRBD1
j_call: TRBJ1-5
clone_size: -

cdr3_nt: TGTGCCAGCAGCAAGGGACACCGGGATATCGTAAACGAGCAGTACTTC
cdr3_aa: CASSKGHRDIVNEQYF
v_call: TRBV9
d_call: -
j_call: TRBJ2-7
clone_size: -

cdr3_nt: TGCGCCAGCAGTGTACTGAACAGGGATTCCACACTCAATTCACCCCTCCACTTT
cdr3_aa: CASSVLNRDSTLNSPLHF
v_call: TRBV10-2
d_call: -
j_call: TRBJ1-6
clone_size: -

cdr3_nt: TGCGCCAGCAGCTTGGTCGGTCCGGTGAACACTGAAGCTTTCTTT
cdr3_aa: CASSLVGPVNTEAFF
v_call: TRBV5-1
d_call: -
j_call: TRBJ1-1
clone_size: -

cdr3_nt: TGTGCCAGCAGCTCCTCAGCGGGAGTAAGTGATACGCAGTATTTT
cdr3_aa: CASSSSAGVSDTQYF
v_call: TRBV7-2
d_call: TRBD2
j_call: TRBJ2-3
clone_size: -